A selection of T cell receptor beta chains follows, all from one sample in a study of cytomegalovirus exposure and HLA in healthy donors. Only in-frame clones appear in the TCRdb table, and some are missing; sequencing was by immunoSEQ multiplex PCR. Seen here are more than 130,000 clones, around 82% observed once, and the top ten hold 6.8%. Sequencing was carried out using PBMCs. These receptors were obtained from a middle-aged man in good health and CMV-seropositive. The conserved cysteine and the conserved F or W are not part of the CDR3 here. Where a row states a size, it is once, few, many or the class of an expanded clone; other rows omit it.

J gene | V gene | clone size | CDR3 length | CDR3 protein
TRBJ1-2 | TRBV7-2 | NA | 12 | ASSLDFQGYGYT
TRBJ1-1 | TRBV15 | NA | 13 | ATSRYGQANTEAF
TRBJ2-3 | TRBV10-3 | NA | 12 | AISEIRSTDTQY
TRBJ2-3 | TRBV4-3 | once | 13 | ASSQEGQPTDTQY
TRBJ1-2 | TRBV29-1 | NA | 11 | SVDGRGHDGYT
TRBJ1-5 | TRBV5-6 | NA | 12 | ASSIGQENQPQH
TRBJ1-1 | TRBV28 | NA | 11 | ASSLDRNAEAF
TRBJ1-4 | TRBV28 | NA | 13 | ASSPPGQANEKLF
TRBJ2-5 | TRBV28 | NA | 11 | ASRLTGRETQY
TRBJ1-5 | TRBV25-1 | NA | 14 | ASSESGTPRNQPQH
TRBJ2-1 | TRBV6-8 | few | 13 | ASSYDSQFYNEQF
TRBJ1-2 | TRBV2 | NA | 11 | ASSEGARRWYT
TRBJ1-1 | TRBV7-8 | NA | 11 | ASSFGTGKEAF
TRBJ2-7 | TRBV11-2 | NA | 11 | ASSPDRAHEQY
TRBJ2-1 | TRBV11-3 | NA | 14 | ASSQRGAGAYNEQF
TRBJ1-1 | TRBV28 | NA | 14 | ASSFRDRGAYTEAF
TRBJ1-1 | TRBV9 | NA | 11 | ASSARGSGEAF
TRBJ2-7 | TRBV5-6 | NA | 14 | ASSSPTQDPLYEQY
TRBJ2-1 | TRBV5-1 | NA | 12 | ASSAIADYNEQF
NA | TRBV29-1 | NA | 11 | SVVWGPGNTIY
TRBJ1-5 | TRBV2 | NA | 11 | ASSEAGGGQGH
TRBJ1-4 | TRBV7-9 | NA | 13 | ASRSADRVHEKLF
TRBJ1-2 | TRBV7-9 | NA | 12 | ASSLKGTAYGYT
TRBJ2-3 | TRBV6-1 | few | 12 | ASILQGMADTQY
TRBJ2-7 | TRBV12-2 | NA | 14 | ASRLAPPLSSYEQY
TRBJ2-2 | TRBV6-5 | NA | 13 | ASNPGGPLIGELF
TRBJ2-3 | TRBV11-2 | NA | 17 | ASSFPSGGAPAGTDTQY